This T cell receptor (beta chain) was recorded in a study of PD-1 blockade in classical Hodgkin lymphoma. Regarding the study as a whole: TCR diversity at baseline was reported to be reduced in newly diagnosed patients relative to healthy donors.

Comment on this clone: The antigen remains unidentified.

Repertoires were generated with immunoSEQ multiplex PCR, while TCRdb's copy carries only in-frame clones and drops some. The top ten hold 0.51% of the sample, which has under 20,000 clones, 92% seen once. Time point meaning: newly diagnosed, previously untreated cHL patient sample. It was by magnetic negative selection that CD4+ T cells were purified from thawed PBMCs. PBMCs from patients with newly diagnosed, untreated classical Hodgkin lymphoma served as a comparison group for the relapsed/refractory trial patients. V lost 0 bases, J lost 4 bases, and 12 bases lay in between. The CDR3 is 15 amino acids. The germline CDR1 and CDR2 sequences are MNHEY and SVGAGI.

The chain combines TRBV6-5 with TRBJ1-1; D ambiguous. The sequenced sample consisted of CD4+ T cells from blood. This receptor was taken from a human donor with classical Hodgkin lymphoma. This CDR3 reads CASSYSWAEGTEAFF. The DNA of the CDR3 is TGTGCCAGCAGTTACTCGTGGGCGGAGGGCACTGAAGCTTTCTTT.